What follows are 10 T cell receptor beta chains derived from one specimen sequenced in a study of blood T cells in healthy people across ages. A second PCR of about 7 to 12 cycles used a sample-barcoded 5' primer and a J-beta primer mix. One entry per CDR3 protein, called by TCRdb with MiXCR from the 5' RACE reads. The sample records approximately 780,000 distinct CDR3 sequences, more than 25% being singletons. The data also belong to a second study, concerning T cells of mothers and their children.

The sample taken for sequencing was blood. These receptors all come from a boy younger than 18 in good health.

This clonotype was seen a handful of times. The chain employs TRBV6-1 and TRBJ2-1; 10 nucleotides agree with TRBD2. The CDR3 sequence is 16 residues long. V shed 6 bases, J shed 2 bases, and the junction held 7 bases outside the gene matches. From germline, CDR1 is MNHNS and CDR2 SASEGT. CDR3 DNA: TGTGCCAGCAGGCGGCTAGCGGGGGTACCCTACAATGAGCAGTTCTTC. Protein sequence: CASRRLAGVPYNEQFF.

Many counts were recorded for this clonotype. The chain recombines TRBV7-9 with TRBJ2-7; D possibly corresponds to TRBD1 (5 bases). Trimming removed 1 base at V and 2 bases at J, with 12 bases between. The CDR3 contains 15 residues. Looked up from germline, CDR1 is SEHNR and CDR2 is FQNEAQ (reference sequence). CDR3 amino acids: CASSLEGQLAYEQYF. CDR3 nucleotide sequence: TGTGCCAGCAGCTTAGAGGGGCAGCTAGCCTACGAGCAGTACTTC.

V is TRBV29-1 and J is TRBJ2-5, with a tentative D call TRBD1 (5 bases). This CDR3 is 14 amino acids long. V lost 6 bases to trimming and J lost 4 bases, with 18 bases between them. CDR1 and CDR2 from the germline V gene are SQVTM and ANQGSEA. CDR3 bases: TGCAGCGTGGTGGGGCCCGGCCAGACAGAGACCCAGTACTTC. This gives the protein CSVVGPGQTETQYF.

With regard to this clonotype: The junction and the germline gene differ at one end; a read error may be behind it. This rearrangement joins TRBV10-3 to TRBJ1-4, with 9 nucleotides matching TRBD1. CDR3 length: 15 residues. Per the germline V gene, CDR1 is ENHRY and CDR2 is SYGVKD. CDR3 in amino acids: CAISKGQGHNEKLSF. For the CDR3, the DNA is TGTGCCATCAGTAAAGGACAGGGGCATAATGAAAAACTGTCTTTT.

The sample holds a few counts of this clonotype. The rearrangement links TRBV18 to TRBJ2-5; D is unresolved. V lost 2 bases to trimming and J lost 3 bases, with 7 bases between them. The CDR3 is 13 residues long. Looked up from germline, CDR1 is KGHSH and CDR2 is LQKENI. The CDR3 DNA follows: TGTGCCAGCTCACCAAATCGAAAAGAGACCCAGTACTTC. Encoded protein: CASSPNRKETQYF.

The V and J genes are TRBV5-1 and TRBJ2-3, with D tentatively TRBD1 (6 bases). V was shortened by 4 bases and J by 0 bases, with 12 bases between the two germline ends. The germline CDR1 and CDR2 sequences are SGHRS and YFSETQ. The CDR3 contains 15 residues. Written as DNA, the CDR3 is TGCGCCAGCAGCGCACAGGGAGCTAGCACAGATACGCAGTATTTT. Translating gives CASSAQGASTDTQYF.

This clonotype occurred a few times. The chain recombines TRBV12-3 or TRBV12-4 with TRBJ1-2; TRBD1 matches at 9 bases. V lost 7 bases to trimming and J lost 4 bases; unmatched junction nucleotides: 7. The CDR3 consists of 14 residues. CDR3 amino acids: CASTYRGLGYGYTF. DNA for the CDR3: TGTGCCAGCACTTACAGGGGGCTCGGCTATGGCTACACCTTC.

This clonotype was seen only a few times. The chain couples TRBV29-1 to TRBJ2-1, with D possibly being TRBD1 (6 bases). V was clipped by 0 bases and J by 8 bases, with 17 bases between them. The CDR3 covers 15 residues. Germline V gives CDR1 SQVTM, CDR2 ANQGSEA. The CDR3 here is CSVEDGEGRGDEQFF. In nucleotides, the CDR3 is TGCAGCGTTGAAGACGGAGAGGGCAGGGGCGATGAGCAGTTCTTC.

The V gene is TRBV28, the J gene TRBJ1-4; TRBD1 aligns across 7 bases. Losses at the gene ends were 6 bases for V and 8 bases for J; bases not matched to a gene: 9. This CDR3 contains 14 residues. Germline V gene sequence: CDR1 MDHEN, CDR2 SYDVKM. CDR3 nucleotide sequence: TGTGCCAGCAGCACCGGACAGGCCTGGGAAAAACTGTTTTTT. This codes for CASSTGQAWEKLFF.

The gene calls are TRBV10-3 and TRBJ2-5; D not certain. The end of the DNA fits TRBJ2-7 better, so the J call may be wrong. The CDR3 sequence is 12 residues long. Germline V CDR1 and CDR2: ENHRY, SYGVKD. In nucleotides, the CDR3 is TGTGCCATCAGTGATACTATAGACGAGCAGTACTTC. Translation: CAISDTIDEQYF.